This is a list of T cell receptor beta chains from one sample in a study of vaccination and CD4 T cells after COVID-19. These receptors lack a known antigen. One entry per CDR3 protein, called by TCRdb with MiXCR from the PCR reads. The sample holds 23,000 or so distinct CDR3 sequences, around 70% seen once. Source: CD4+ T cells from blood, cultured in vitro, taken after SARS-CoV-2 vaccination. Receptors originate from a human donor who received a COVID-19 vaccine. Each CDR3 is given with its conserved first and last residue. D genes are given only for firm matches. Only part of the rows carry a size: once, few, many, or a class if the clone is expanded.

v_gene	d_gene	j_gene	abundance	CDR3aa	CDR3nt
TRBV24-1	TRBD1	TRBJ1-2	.	CATSDSMGQGDIDGYTF	TGTGCCACCAGTGATAGCATGGGACAGGGGGATATAGATGGCTACACCTTC
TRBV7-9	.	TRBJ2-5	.	CASSSRTERETQYF	TGTGCCAGCAGCTCCCGGACAGAGAGAGAGACCCAGTACTTC
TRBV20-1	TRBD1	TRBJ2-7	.	CSARLTGVREQYF	TGCAGTGCTAGACTGACAGGGGTCCGGGAGCAGTACTTC
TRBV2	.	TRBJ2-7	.	CASRDDSFPHF	TGTGCCAGCAGAGACGACTCATTCCCCCACTTC
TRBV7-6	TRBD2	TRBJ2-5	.	CASSRSGANQETQYF	TGTGCCAGCAGCCGGAGCGGGGCTAACCAAGAGACCCAGTACTTC
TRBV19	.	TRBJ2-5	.	CATSGWETQYF	TGTGCCACCTCAGGGTGGGAGACCCAGTACTTC
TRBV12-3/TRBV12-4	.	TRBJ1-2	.	CASTTSGGYTF	TGTGCCAGCACCACTAGTGGTGGCTACACCTTC
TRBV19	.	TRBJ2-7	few	CASSISAKQGYEQYF	TGTGCCAGTAGTATATCCGCAAAACAGGGCTACGAGCAGTACTTC
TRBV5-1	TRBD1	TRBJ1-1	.	CASAKDRDTEAFF	TGCGCCAGCGCCAAGGACAGGGACACTGAAGCTTTCTTT
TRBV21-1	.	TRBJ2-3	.	CASSKGGGHTDTQYF	TGTGCCAGCAGCAAAGGGGGCGGTCACACAGATACGCAGTATTTT
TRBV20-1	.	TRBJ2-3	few	CSASTSTDTQYF	TGCAGTGCTAGTACTAGCACAGATACGCAGTATTTT
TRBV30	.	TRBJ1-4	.	CAWSRDNEKLFF	TGTGCCTGGAGCAGAGATAATGAAAAACTGTTTTTT
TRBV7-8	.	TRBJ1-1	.	CASSLGQLMNTEAFF	TGTGCCAGCAGCTTAGGGCAGTTAATGAACACTGAAGCTTTCTTT
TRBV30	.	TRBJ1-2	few	CAWSVIRGHGYTF	TGTGCCTGGAGTGTCATCCGAGGGCATGGCTACACCTTC
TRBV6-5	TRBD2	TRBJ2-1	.	CASSYSGGTRHLHEQFF	TGTGCCAGCAGTTACTCGGGCGGGACTAGACACTTGCATGAGCAGTTCTTC
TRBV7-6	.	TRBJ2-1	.	CASSGGPTNNEQFF	TGTGCCAGCAGCGGTGGCCCTACTAACAATGAGCAGTTCTTC
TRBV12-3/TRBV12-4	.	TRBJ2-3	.	CASSLQDWGTQYF	TGTGCCAGCAGTTTACAGGACTGGGGTACGCAGTATTTT
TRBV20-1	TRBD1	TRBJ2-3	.	CSALGQGRTDTQYF	TGCAGTGCTCTAGGACAGGGTCGGACAGATACGCAGTATTTT
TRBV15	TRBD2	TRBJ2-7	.	CATSRGVWLAGYEQYF	TGTGCCACCAGCAGAGGAGTGTGGCTAGCGGGCTACGAGCAGTACTTC
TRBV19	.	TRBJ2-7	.	CASSRTATTYEQYF	TGTGCCAGTAGTAGGACAGCTACTACCTACGAGCAGTACTTC
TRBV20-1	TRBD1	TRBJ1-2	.	CSARTDRGRGGYTF	TGCAGTGCTAGGACGGACAGGGGGCGAGGAGGCTACACCTTC
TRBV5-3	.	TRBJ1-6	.	CASRNTWSRVLDSPLHF	TGTGCCAGCAGAAACACCTGGTCTCGGGTGTTGGATTCACCCCTCCACTTT
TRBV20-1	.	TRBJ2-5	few	CSARDWKEETQYF	TGCAGTGCTAGAGATTGGAAGGAAGAGACCCAGTACTTC
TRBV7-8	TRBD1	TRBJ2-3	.	CASSLAPGQGAAVNF	TGTGCCAGCAGCTTAGCCCCGGGACAGGGGGCGGCAGTGAATTTT
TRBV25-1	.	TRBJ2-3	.	CASSEFGNTDTQYF	TGTGCCAGCAGTGAATTCGGAAACACAGATACGCAGTATTTT
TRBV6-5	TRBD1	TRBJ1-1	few	CASSYSQGARDTEAFF	TGTGCCAGCAGTTACAGCCAGGGGGCGCGGGACACTGAAGCTTTCTTT
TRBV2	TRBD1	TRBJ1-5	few	CASSGQGEQPQHF	TGTGCCAGCAGTGGACAGGGGGAGCAGCCCCAGCATTTT
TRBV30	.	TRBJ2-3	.	CAWSETDTQYF	TGTGCCTGGAGTGAAACAGATACGCAGTATTTT
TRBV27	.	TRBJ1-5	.	CASSLTYSNQPQHF	TGTGCCAGCAGTTTGACTTATAGCAATCAGCCCCAGCATTTT
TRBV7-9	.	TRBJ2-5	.	CASSFGQGETQYF	.
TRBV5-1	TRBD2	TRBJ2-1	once	CASSETSGGGNEQFF	TGCGCCAGCAGCGAGACTAGCGGGGGGGGGAATGAGCAGTTCTTC
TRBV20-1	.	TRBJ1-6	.	CSARAHSGTGSSYNSPLDF	TGCAGTGCTAGAGCCCATAGCGGGACGGGGAGCTCCTATAATTCACCCCTCGACTTT
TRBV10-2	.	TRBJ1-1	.	CASSESGQNTEAFF	TGCGCCAGCAGTGAGTCGGGACAGAACACTGAAGCTTTCTTT
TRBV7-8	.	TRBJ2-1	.	CASSQLGGTSAEQFF	TGTGCCAGCAGCCAACTCGGCGGGACCTCCGCGGAGCAGTTCTTC
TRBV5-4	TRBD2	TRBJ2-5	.	CASGLSGGATPETQYF	TGTGCCAGCGGCCTTAGCGGGGGAGCTACCCCAGAGACCCAGTACTTC
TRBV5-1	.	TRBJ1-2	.	CASSLAWGSYGYTF	TGCGCCAGCAGCTTGGCGTGGGGTAGCTATGGCTACACCTTC